These 25 T cell receptor beta chains originate from one sample sequenced in a study of T cell responses to AZD1222 COVID-19 vaccine. Sequencing used immunoSEQ multiplex PCR; TCRdb keeps in-frame clones, though not all of them. The sample contains 130,000 or so clones, 85% to 95% of which appear only once. The sequenced sample was peripheral blood, obtained on day 0 of AZD1222 vaccination. The receptors shown here come from an adult in good health.

V is TRBV6-5 and J is TRBJ2-1, with D uncertain. Trimming removed 0 bases at V and 2 bases at J, with 5 bases between. The CDR3 totals 14 residues. CDR1 and CDR2 (germline): MNHEY, SVGAGI. CDR3 sequence (DNA): TGTGCCAGCAGTTACTCGCTGACCTACAATGAGCAGTTCTTC. It codes for CASSYSLTYNEQFF.

This chain uses TRBV7-2 with TRBJ1-5, with a possible D match to TRBD1 (6 bases). Trimming left V 2 bases short and J 7 bases short, with 15 bases between. Germline assignment: CDR1 SGHTA and CDR2 FQGNSA. The CDR3 totals 15 residues. In nucleotides, the CDR3 is TGTGCCAGCAGCTTATTGGGGACATCCGGACAGCCCCAGCATTTT. It yields the protein CASSLLGTSGQPQHF.

The chain joins TRBV3-1 (or the pseudogene TRBV3-2) to TRBJ1-1, with 7 bases aligning to TRBD1. J was trimmed by 4 bases and V by 4 bases; bases with no gene match: 3. The CDR3 is 13 residues long. Per germline, CDR1 LGHDT and CDR2 YNNKEL (reference sequence). The CDR3 here is CASSPTGVTEAFF. The CDR3 bases are TGTGCCAGCAGCCCCACAGGGGTCACTGAAGCTTTCTTT.

V is TRBV29-1 and J is TRBJ1-4, with 9 positions matching TRBD1. Germline lookup yields CDR1 SQVTM and CDR2 ANQGSEA. The CDR3 length is 13 residues. Trimming at V came to 6 bases and at J to 4 bases, leaving 3 bases not matched to a gene. The CDR3 nucleotides read TGCAGCGTGAGGACAGGGGTTAATGAAAAACTGTTTTTT. It is translated as CSVRTGVNEKLFF.

The chain joins TRBV6-5 to TRBJ1-2; 9 bases line up with TRBD1. The ends lost 6 bases at V and 4 bases at J; junction bases unmatched: 3. The germline gives CDR1 MNHEY, CDR2 SVGAGI. The CDR3 contains 13 residues. The CDR3 spells CASRQGAGYGYTF. CDR3 nucleotides: TGTGCCAGCAGACAGGGGGCGGGCTATGGCTACACCTTC.

V and J are TRBV5-1 and TRBJ1-1; tentative D call: TRBD1 (5 bases). This CDR3 has 12 residues. Trimming removed 5 bases at V and 11 bases at J, with 16 bases between. The germline gives CDR1 SGHRS, CDR2 YFSETQ. CDR3 DNA: TGCGCCAGCAGTGCGAGGGGTTTAATGGCTTTCTTT. Translation gives CASSARGLMAFF.

The rearrangement joins TRBV6-5 to TRBJ1-4; D is unresolved. The CDR3 loop spans 15 amino acids. Germline CDR1 MNHEY, CDR2 SVGAGI. V was cut by 0 bases and J by 0 bases, with 5 bases left in between. The DNA of the CDR3 is TGTGCCAGCAGTTACTCGGGAACAACTAATGAAAAACTGTTTTTT. This encodes CASSYSGTTNEKLFF.

The sample holds one count of this clone. The gene calls are TRBV3-1 (or the pseudogene TRBV3-2) and TRBJ1-6, with unresolved D. The germline V gene encodes CDR1 LGHDT and CDR2 YNNKEL (reference sequence). V gave up 1 base and J gave up 0 bases, with 10 bases separating them. This CDR3 comprises 17 residues. This chain's CDR3 is CASSQGGLSSYNSPLHF. CDR3 DNA sequence: TGTGCCAGCAGCCAAGGGGGTCTGAGCTCCTATAATTCACCCCTCCACTTT.

The chain carries TRBV19 and TRBJ1-5; D unresolved. V gave up 3 bases and J gave up 0 bases, with 18 bases separating them. The V gene's germline CDR1 is LNHDA and CDR2 SQIVND (reference sequence). The CDR3 spans 18 residues. The CDR3 nucleotides are TGTGCCAGTAGTATCAGGCAGACCTCTACTTCTAGCAATCAGCCCCAGCATTTT. The encoded protein is CASSIRQTSTSSNQPQHF.

The J gene is TRBJ2-7, the V gene TRBV14; perhaps TRBD2 as D (5 bases). V shed 3 bases and J shed 0 bases, with 9 bases lying between them. CDR1 is SGHDN and CDR2 is FVKESK in the germline V gene. There are 14 residues in the CDR3. As DNA, the CDR3 is TGTGCCAGCAGCCAGCGGGCACACTCCTACGAGCAGTACTTC. Amino acid sequence: CASSQRAHSYEQYF.

The chain has TRBV21-1 and TRBJ1-5; the D call in the table, TRBD1, was not verified against the DNA. TRBV21-1 corresponds to a pseudogene. The CDR3 loop spans 13 amino acids. CDR3 nucleotides: TGTGCCAGCAGAGGGGGCGGCAATCAGCCCCAGCATTTT. The encoded protein is CASRGGGNQPQHF.

This chain joins TRBV18 and TRBJ1-1; tentatively, D is TRBD1 (5 bases). Germline CDR1 is KGHSH and CDR2 is LQKENI. Deletions cut 3 bases from V and 4 bases from J, with 15 bases between. CDR3 length equals 15 residues. The DNA of the CDR3 is TGTGCCAGCTCACCGGGGCAGGTTGTCGGCACTGAAGCTTTCTTT. This encodes CASSPGQVVGTEAFF.

The chain joins TRBV24-1 to TRBJ1-4, with 7 bases aligning to TRBD1. The CDR3 loop spans 15 amino acids. Losses at the gene ends were 2 bases for V and 8 bases for J; bases not matched to a gene: 7. Per the germline V gene, CDR1 is KGHDR and CDR2 is SFDVKD. CDR3 bases: TGTGCCACCAGTGATTCTGGGACAGTAGGCGAAAAACTGTTTTTT. This encodes CATSDSGTVGEKLFF.

CDR3 in DNA: TGCGCCAGCAGTTACAGGGGATGGGCGAGCAATGAGCAGTTCTTC. This encodes CASSYRGWASNEQFF. The J gene is TRBJ2-1, the V gene TRBV23-1; 7 positions agree with TRBD1. TRBV23-1 is given ORF status, its function remaining uncertain. The V segment lost 5 bases and the J segment 6 bases; nucleotides outside the gene matches: 10. The CDR3 runs 15 residues.

This chain links TRBV2 with TRBJ2-7; 14 nucleotides line up with TRBD2. Germline V lookup: CDR1 SNHLY, CDR2 FYNNEI. The V gene end was trimmed by 4 bases and the J gene end by 4 bases; junction bases not matched to a gene: 12. CDR3 size: 18 residues. CDR3 DNA: TGTGCCAGCAGTGGGGGACTAGCGGGAGAGTGGGACCGATACGAGCAGTACTTC. Translating gives CASSGGLAGEWDRYEQYF.

This chain uses TRBV15 with TRBJ1-2, with TRBD1 identical over 7 bases. The CDR3 sequence is 13 residues long. CDR1 is LNHNV, CDR2 YYDKDF, per germline (reference sequence). J gave up 4 bases and V 2 bases, and 1 base lay outside the gene matches. The CDR3 reads CATSRQGGYGYTF. The DNA for the CDR3 is TGTGCCACCAGCAGACAGGGGGGCTATGGCTACACCTTC. The variable domain in full, completed from reference TRBV15 and TRBJ1-2, reads DAMVIQNPRYQVTQFGKPVTLSCSQTLNHNVMYWYQQKSSQAPKLLFHYYDKDFNNEADTPDNFQSRRPNTSFCFLDIRSPGLGDTAMYLCATSRQGGYGYTFGSGTRLTVV.

This rearrangement joins TRBV7-9 to TRBJ1-1, with D uncertain. CDR3 length equals 13 residues. The germline V gene has CDR1 SEHNR and CDR2 FQNEAQ (reference sequence). The ends were cut back, 5 bases at V and 7 bases at J, with 14 bases in the middle. The chain's CDR3 is CASSGQRYLEAFF. CDR3 DNA: TGTGCCAGCAGCGGCCAGAGATACCTTGAAGCTTTCTTT. The whole variable domain, remainder taken from reference TRBV7-9 and TRBJ1-1, is DTGVSQNPRHKITKRGQNVTFRCDPISEHNRLYWYRQTLGQGPEFLTYFQNEAQLEKSRLLSDRFSAERPKGSFSTLEIQRTEQGDSAMYLCASSGQRYLEAFFGQGTRLTVV.

The CDR3 DNA reads as TGTGCTAGTGGTTATGACAGGGGGCGAACTGAAGCTTTCTTT. Protein product: CASGYDRGRTEAFF. J is TRBJ1-1 and V is TRBV12-5, with 10 bases fitting TRBD1. The CDR3 is 14 residues long. The junction had 4 bases not matched to a gene; V was cut back by 4 bases and J by 5 bases. Per germline, CDR1 LGHNT and CDR2 FRNRAP.

The J gene is TRBJ1-1, the V gene TRBV29-1; TRBD1 is a possible D gene (6 bases). V shed 5 bases and J shed 5 bases, with 18 bases lying between them. This CDR3 has 14 amino acids. Germline V gives CDR1 SQVTM, CDR2 ANQGSEA. CDR3 in DNA: TGCAGCGTTAGGGACACCACCGGGGGGACTGAAGCTTTCTTT. Its protein is CSVRDTTGGTEAFF. Supplemented by reference TRBV29-1 and TRBJ1-1, the full variable domain reads SAVISQKPSRDICQRGTSLTIQCQVDSQVTMMFWYRQQPGQSLTLIATANQGSEATYESGFVIDKFPISRPNLTFSTLTVSNMSPEDSSIYLCSVRDTTGGTEAFFGQGTRLTVV.

This clone showed up just a few times. The chain has TRBV4-1 and TRBJ1-1; no clear D gene. The V gene's germline CDR1 is MGHRA and CDR2 YSYEKL. The V gene lost 1 base and the J gene lost 4 bases, with 10 bases spanning the gap. The CDR3 has 14 residues. The CDR3 nucleotides are TGCGCCAGCAGCCAAGTCAGGTATGGCACTGAAGCTTTCTTT. This encodes CASSQVRYGTEAFF.

The chain is built from TRBV27 and TRBJ1-2; D possibly corresponds to TRBD1 (5 bases). The germline V gene has CDR1 MNHEY and CDR2 SMNVEV (reference sequence). Trimming shortened V by 5 bases and J by 8 bases, and 15 bases separated the two germline ends. This CDR3 is built from 13 residues. Here the CDR3 DNA reads TGTGCCAGCAGTCCCACGGGCGGGGGGGGCTACACCTTC. It is translated as CASSPTGGGGYTF.

The rearrangement joins TRBV7-7 to TRBJ2-5; TRBD2 matches at 15 bases. Germline assignment: CDR1 SSHAT and CDR2 FNYEAQ (reference sequence). This CDR3 is 16 amino acids long. With V trimmed by 2 bases and J by 4 bases, 2 bases remained unmatched. CDR3 protein: CASSLTGLAGGETQYF. Here the CDR3 DNA reads TGTGCCAGCAGCTTAACGGGACTAGCGGGAGGAGAGACCCAGTACTTC.

This chain joins TRBV5-1 and TRBJ2-7; 12 bases line up with TRBD2. The CDR3 loop spans 14 amino acids. V shed 3 bases, J shed 6 bases, and the junction held 4 bases outside the gene matches. Germline CDR1 is SGHRS and CDR2 is YFSETQ. The CDR3 spells CASSSTSGSTEQYF. The DNA for the CDR3 is TGCGCCAGCAGCTCGACTAGCGGGAGTACCGAGCAGTACTTC.

The rearrangement joins TRBV12-3 or TRBV12-4 to TRBJ1-2; D remains ambiguous. With 3 bases removed from V and 10 bases from J, the gap between germline ends came to 12 bases. This CDR3 is 12 amino acids long. The CDR3 sequence is CASSFSHFAYTF. For the CDR3, the DNA is TGTGCCAGCAGTTTTTCCCACTTTGCCTACACCTTC.

The gene calls are TRBV18 and TRBJ2-5; D call uncertain. The CDR3 length is 14 residues. Trimming stripped 3 bases from V and 0 bases from J, with 8 bases between. Germline CDR1 reads KGHSH; CDR2 reads LQKENI. CDR3 sequence reads: CASSPGTYQETQYF. CDR3 bases: TGTGCCAGCTCACCGGGAACATACCAAGAGACCCAGTACTTC.